These 16 T cell receptor beta chains were sequenced from one sample in a study of CD8 T cells in ankylosing spondylitis. Each CDR3 protein gets one entry after TCRdb re-called the 5' RACE reads with MiXCR. The table shows under 250,000 distinct CDR3 sequences, with about 10% occurring only once. Sequencing used blood, either unsorted or a sorted T cell fraction (not recorded which). These receptors were obtained from a male donor with ankylosing spondylitis or in good health (not recorded which).

This clonotype was picked up many times. The CDR3 region is CASRPGGLEVNEQFF. The CDR3 DNA follows: TGTGCCAGCAGGCCAGGCGGACTCGAAGTGAATGAGCAGTTCTTC. The genes are TRBV12-3 or TRBV12-4 and TRBJ2-1; weak D call: TRBD2 (5 bases). Trimming left V 6 bases short and J 7 bases short, with 19 bases between. The CDR3 is made up of 15 amino acids.

This clonotype was detected ten times or more. The chain uses TRBV5-1 and TRBJ1-1, with D unresolved. The length of the CDR3 is 14 residues. Trimming took 4 bases from V and 1 from J, leaving 11 bases between them. Germline lookup yields CDR1 SGHRS and CDR2 YFSETQ. CDR3 in DNA: TGCGCCAGCAGCCTGCCCGCGGGGAACACTGAAGCTTTCTTT. It encodes CASSLPAGNTEAFF.

This clonotype appeared many times. V and J are TRBV20-1 and TRBJ2-1; weak D call: TRBD2 (5 bases). The CDR3 totals 17 residues. Germline lookup yields CDR1 DFQATT and CDR2 SNEGSKA (reference sequence). The V end lost 0 bases, the J end lost 9 bases, and 24 bases lay between the germline ends. The CDR3 nucleotides read TGCAGTGCTAGAGATAGGCCCCGGACGGCTAGCCTAGGTGAGCAGTTCTTC. Its translation: CSARDRPRTASLGEQFF.

This clonotype showed up many times. The CDR3 DNA is TGTGCCAGCAGCCGGACTAGCGGGAGTTCAGATACGCAGTATTTT. Protein product: CASSRTSGSSDTQYF. The chain has TRBV7-9 and TRBJ2-3, with 13 bases aligning to TRBD2. After removal of 5 bases from V and 4 bases from J, the junction contained 3 bases not matched to a gene. Germline CDR1 reads SEHNR; CDR2 reads FQNEAQ (reference sequence). The CDR3 spans 15 residues.

This clonotype was counted ten times or more. This sequence joins TRBV6-5 and TRBJ2-1; D possibly uses TRBD1 or TRBD2 (6 bases each). The V end was cut by 2 bases, the J end by 9 bases, with 14 bases between. CDR3 length: 14 amino acids. In germline, CDR1 is MNHEY, CDR2 SVGAGI. CDR3 DNA: TGTGCCAGCAGTTACCGTGGAGGGGGTAGTGAGCAGTTCTTC. Protein product: CASSYRGGGSEQFF.

This clonotype was observed at least ten times. J is TRBJ2-1 and V is TRBV7-6, with D unresolved. CDR1 is SGHVS and CDR2 is FNYEAQ in the germline V gene. The CDR3 runs to 15 residues. V lost 5 bases to trimming and J lost 0 bases, with 11 bases between them. CDR3: CASSPDRSSYNEQFF. In nucleotides, the CDR3 is TGTGCCAGCAGCCCGGACCGCAGCTCCTACAATGAGCAGTTCTTC.

This clonotype was seen many times. This sequence joins TRBV20-1 and TRBJ2-7, with a weak D call TRBD1 (5 bases). V was cut by 3 bases and J by 0 bases, with 9 bases left in between. Germline values: CDR1 DFQATT, CDR2 SNEGSKA (reference sequence). CDR3 length: 13 amino acids. CDR3 sequence: CSASKGLSYEQYF. CDR3 DNA sequence: TGCAGTGCTAGTAAGGGGCTCTCCTACGAGCAGTACTTC.

There are many counts of this clonotype. The V call is TRBV12-3 or TRBV12-4, the J call TRBJ2-2; D gene uncertain. The CDR3 is 13 amino acids. V was cut by 6 bases and J by 5 bases, with 10 bases left in between. CDR3 in DNA: TGTGCCAGCAGCCCTTTCCAAACCGGGGAGCTGTTTTTT. Protein sequence: CASSPFQTGELFF.

This clonotype was seen many times. The genes are TRBV20-1 and TRBJ2-4; D gene uncertain. The CDR3 consists of 15 residues. Trimming took off 5 bases at V and 3 bases at J, with 17 bases between the two ends. Germline V gene sequence: CDR1 DFQATT, CDR2 SNEGSKA (reference sequence). The CDR3 DNA reads as TGCAGTGCTTCCCGTACGTGGAATGGCAAAAACATTCAGTACTTC. Amino acid sequence: CSASRTWNGKNIQYF.

This clonotype has at least ten counts. One end of the junction is discordant with germline, which a read error may explain. The rearrangement uses TRBV29-1 and TRBJ2-7; D is uncertain. Germline CDR1 SQVTM, CDR2 ANQGSEA. The CDR3 has 13 residues. CDR3 coding DNA: TGCAGCGCCCTGGGTGGGCTCTCCTTCGAGCAGTACTTC. It codes for CSALGGLSFEQYF.

The sample holds many counts of this clonotype. The V gene is TRBV6-5, the J gene TRBJ2-7; 8 bases are a match to TRBD1. Trimming at V came to 4 bases and at J to 5 bases, leaving 10 bases not matched to a gene. The germline gives CDR1 MNHEY, CDR2 SVGAGI. CDR3 length: 15 amino acids. The CDR3 here is CASSSVGQGRDEQYF. The CDR3 region has the DNA TGTGCCAGCAGTTCCGTTGGACAGGGACGGGACGAGCAGTACTTC.

This clonotype was found a few times. The chain recombines TRBV2 with TRBJ2-2; 12 nucleotides agree with TRBD2. CDR1 SNHLY and CDR2 FYNNEI come from the germline V gene. V lost 5 bases and J lost 8; bases outside the gene matches: 9. This CDR3 has 16 residues. The CDR3, as DNA: TGTGCCAGCAGTCCCGGACTAGCGGGGAGGACTGGGGAGCTGTTTTTT. Amino acids: CASSPGLAGRTGELFF.

About this clonotype itself: This may stem from a read error, because a much larger clone lies one nucleotide away. The chain has TRBV30 and TRBJ1-5, with D uncertain. Germline V CDR1 and CDR2: GTSNPN, SVGIG (reference sequence). The V gene lost 6 bases and the J gene lost 1 base, with 13 bases spanning the gap. The length of the CDR3 is 14 residues. CDR3 bases: TGTGCCTGCCGCAGAGGAGAGAGCAATCAGCCCCAGCATTTT. It is translated as CACRRGESNQPQHF.

This clonotype came up many times. A read error may account for a junction end that differs from germline. J is TRBJ2-1 and V is TRBV2, with 10 bases matching TRBD2. The CDR3 totals 15 residues. The germline V gene encodes CDR1 SNHLY and CDR2 FYNNEI. The CDR3 protein is CASSEGLAGAGRKLF. The CDR3 region has the DNA TGTGCCAGCAGTGAAGGGCTAGCGGGGGCCGGGCGTAAGCTCTTC.

Many counts were recorded for this clonotype. The chain is built from TRBV12-3 or TRBV12-4 and TRBJ1-2; D not certain. Trimming stripped 7 bases from V and 5 bases from J, with 11 bases between. CDR3 length: 12 residues. The CDR3 nucleotides are TGTGCCAGCACAAACAGACGATATGGCTACACCTTC. It is translated as CASTNRRYGYTF.

Many counts were recorded for this clonotype. This chain links TRBV6-5 with TRBJ1-5; a weak D match, TRBD1 (6 bases). The CDR3 sequence is 14 residues long. CDR1 and CDR2 (germline): MNHEY, SVGAGI. V was shortened by 4 bases and J by 4 bases, with 11 bases between the two germline ends. The CDR3 here is CASSSGQINQPQHF. CDR3 nucleotides: TGTGCCAGCAGTTCAGGACAGATTAATCAGCCCCAGCATTTT.